The 26 T cell receptor beta chains below were found in one sample sequenced in a study of blood T cell repertoires in COVID-19. The table came from immunoSEQ multiplex PCR; TCRdb's copy has only in-frame clones and leaves some out. The table shows roughly 70,000 clones, with under 95% occurring only once. The specimen was peripheral blood. These receptor sequences come from a human donor in a cohort sampled during active COVID-19.

The chain is built from TRBV6-4 and TRBJ1-5; TRBD1 matches at 7 bases. The CDR3 covers 14 residues. V was pared by 6 bases and J by 3 bases, with 5 bases of the junction left unmatched. The germline CDR1 and CDR2 sequences are MRHNA and SNTAGT. Written as DNA, the CDR3 is TGTGCCAGCAGGGGACAGAGGTTCAATCAGCCCCAGCATTTT. It is translated as CASRGQRFNQPQHF.

V is TRBV19 and J is TRBJ2-7; 9 positions agree with TRBD1. Germline values: CDR1 LNHDA, CDR2 SQIVND (reference sequence). There are 17 residues in the CDR3. The V segment lost 5 bases and the J segment 0 bases; nucleotides outside the gene matches: 11. The CDR3 spells CASSVGQGRKRSYEQYF. In nucleotides, the CDR3 is TGTGCCAGTAGTGTCGGACAGGGGCGAAAACGCTCCTACGAGCAGTACTTC.

J is TRBJ2-3 and V is TRBV7-2; no clear D gene. Germline V gene sequence: CDR1 SGHTA, CDR2 FQGNSA. Trimming removed 3 bases at V and 3 bases at J, with 10 bases between. The CDR3 spans 14 residues. The CDR3, as DNA: TGTGCCAGCAGCTTTAACGCGGTGACAGATACGCAGTATTTT. Residues: CASSFNAVTDTQYF.

The chain recombines TRBV4-1 with TRBJ1-2, with TRBD1 as a possible D gene (6 bases). The CDR3 is 13 residues long. CDR1 is MGHRA and CDR2 is YSYEKL in the germline V gene. V was pared by 6 bases and J by 6 bases, with 14 bases between. CDR3 loop: CASSGQLDNGYTF. The DNA of the CDR3 is TGCGCCAGCAGTGGACAGCTTGATAATGGCTACACCTTC.

CDR3 amino acids: CASSQGSGQPYEQYF. CDR3 nucleotide sequence: TGTGCCAGCAGCCAAGGTTCGGGACAGCCCTACGAGCAGTACTTC. The chain has TRBV3-1 (or the pseudogene TRBV3-2) and TRBJ2-7, with 7 positions matching TRBD1. The junction had 5 bases not matched to a gene; V was cut back by 1 base and J by 2 bases. This CDR3 is 15 amino acids long. Germline CDR1 and CDR2: LGHDT and YNNKEL (reference sequence).

CDR3: CASFLNTLSNQPQHF. CDR3 coding DNA: TGTGCCAGCTTCCTTAATACTCTTAGCAATCAGCCCCAGCATTTT. This chain connects TRBV6-5 to TRBJ1-5, with D unclear. V was cut by 8 bases and J by 0 bases, with 14 bases left in between. The CDR3 length is 15 residues. Germline CDR1 is MNHEY and CDR2 is SVGAGI.

The chain combines TRBV5-1 with TRBJ2-7, with TRBD1 matching 10 bases. The CDR3 has 13 amino acids. Germline lookup yields CDR1 SGHRS and CDR2 YFSETQ. The junction had 4 bases not matched to a gene; V was cut back by 5 bases and J by 5 bases. CDR3 coding DNA: TGCGCCAGCAGACTGACAGGGGGCGACGAGCAGTACTTC. Translation: CASRLTGGDEQYF.

The genes are TRBV5-8 and TRBJ1-5; D uncertain. Germline V lookup: CDR1 SGHTS, CDR2 YDEGEE. The length of the CDR3 is 14 residues. V gave up 0 bases and J gave up 3 bases, with 7 bases separating them. The DNA of the CDR3 is TGTGCCAGCAGCTTGGCCGGGAACAATCAGCCCCAGCATTTT. Amino acid sequence: CASSLAGNNQPQHF.

The chain employs TRBV2 and TRBJ2-5; 11 positions agree with TRBD1. With V trimmed by 2 bases and J by 4 bases, 6 bases remained unmatched. Germline assignment: CDR1 SNHLY and CDR2 FYNNEI. This CDR3 region has 16 residues. CDR3 DNA sequence: TGTGCCAGCAGTGAATCAAGGACAGGGGGCCGAGAGACCCAGTACTTC. This sequence encodes CASSESRTGGRETQYF. The full variable domain, with the rest looked up from reference TRBV2 and TRBJ2-5, is EPEVTQTPSHQVTQMGQEVILRCVPISNHLYFYWYRQILGQKVEFLVSFYNNEISEKSEIFDDQFSVERPDGSNFTLKIRSTKLEDSAMYFCASSESRTGGRETQYFGPGTRLLVL.

The count of this clone is one. The chain couples TRBV7-2 to TRBJ2-7; 7 bases fit TRBD1. Germline CDR1 reads SGHTA; CDR2 reads FQGNSA. V was clipped by 3 bases and J by 6 bases; unmatched bases: 11. CDR3 length: 15 residues. DNA of the CDR3: TGTGCCAGCAGCTTTACCCCGGACAGGCTCGCCGAGCAGTACTTC. It encodes CASSFTPDRLAEQYF.

The CDR3 sequence is CASRNTAYEQYF. The CDR3, as DNA: TGCGCCAGCAGAAACACCGCCTACGAGCAGTACTTC. The chain carries TRBV5-1 and TRBJ2-7, with D unresolved. Germline assignment: CDR1 SGHRS and CDR2 YFSETQ. V lost 5 bases and J lost 2, with 8 bases in between. This CDR3 spans 12 amino acids.

The V call is TRBV2, the J call TRBJ2-4; 10 positions agree with TRBD2. This CDR3 is built from 16 residues. The germline V gene has CDR1 SNHLY and CDR2 FYNNEI. The trim removed 8 bases at V and 0 bases at J, leaving 7 bases unmatched. The CDR3 is CASGTSATLAKNIQYF. The CDR3 DNA reads TGTGCCAGCGGGACTAGCGCTACTCTAGCCAAAAACATTCAGTACTTC. Using reference TRBV2 and TRBJ2-4 for the parts outside the CDR3, the full variable domain is EPEVTQTPSHQVTQMGQEVILRCVPISNHLYFYWYRQILGQKVEFLVSFYNNEISEKSEIFDDQFSVERPDGSNFTLKIRSTKLEDSAMYFCASGTSATLAKNIQYFGAGTRLSVL.

This clone has a handful of counts. The J gene is TRBJ2-7, the V gene TRBV6-1; 12 bases are shared with TRBD2. Germline loops: CDR1 MNHNS, CDR2 SASEGT. Unmatched junction bases numbered 8, after V lost 4 bases and J lost 4 bases. CDR3 size: 16 residues. CDR3 bases: TGTGCCAGCAGTGGGCTAGCGGGGGGGCATGGATACGAGCAGTACTTC. Amino acid sequence: CASSGLAGGHGYEQYF.

The rearrangement uses TRBV9 and TRBJ1-2; unclear D gene. CDR1 and CDR2 from the germline V gene are SGDLS and YYNGEE. The CDR3 contains 19 residues. Trimming pared 2 bases from V and 4 bases from J, leaving 27 bases between. The CDR3 region has the DNA TGTGCCAGCAGCGTTGGATTGGGTGGAGGGCCCGAAGACTTCTATGGCTACACCTTC. This translates into CASSVGLGGGPEDFYGYTF.

The V gene is TRBV18, the J gene TRBJ2-3; a possible D gene is TRBD2 (5 bases). The ends were cut back, 4 bases at V and 0 bases at J, with 8 bases in the middle. The CDR3 covers 14 residues. CDR1 is KGHSH and CDR2 is LQKENI in the germline V gene. CDR3 sequence: CASSHRGSTDTQYF. For the CDR3, the DNA is TGTGCCAGCTCACACCGAGGGAGCACAGATACGCAGTATTTT.

The chain joins TRBV24-1 to TRBJ2-6; TRBD1 is a possible D gene (5 bases). V lost 4 bases and J lost 0, with 15 bases in between. The CDR3 sequence is 18 residues long. Germline loops: CDR1 KGHDR, CDR2 SFDVKD. The CDR3 sequence is CATSDPLDSRSGANVLTF. The CDR3 bases are TGTGCCACCAGTGACCCTCTTGACAGCCGCTCTGGGGCCAACGTCCTGACTTTC.

V and J are TRBV7-8 and TRBJ2-7; 7 bases line up with TRBD1. The germline V gene encodes CDR1 SGHVS and CDR2 FQNEAQ. The V gene end was trimmed by 5 bases and the J gene end by 0 bases; junction bases not matched to a gene: 34. The CDR3 consists of 24 residues. CDR3 in amino acids: CASSPSFDLSRKAVETGSSYEQYF. The CDR3 region has the DNA TGTGCCAGCAGCCCCTCCTTTGATCTGTCCCGGAAGGCCGTAGAGACAGGGAGCTCCTACGAGCAGTACTTC.

CDR3 protein: CASRRGGMNTEAFF. The DNA for the CDR3 is TGTGCCAGCCGGAGGGGGGGTATGAACACTGAAGCTTTCTTT. The chain employs TRBV2 and TRBJ1-1, with TRBD1 as a possible D gene (6 bases). Germline V gene lookup returns CDR1 SNHLY and CDR2 FYNNEI. V was trimmed by 8 bases and J by 0 bases, leaving 13 bases between them. The CDR3 sequence is 14 residues long.

The V and J genes are TRBV27 and TRBJ2-7; 7 bases map to TRBD1. Germline V lookup: CDR1 MNHEY, CDR2 SMNVEV (reference sequence). The CDR3 has 15 amino acids. V shed 8 bases and J 3 bases; nucleotides not matched to a gene: 13. The CDR3 sequence is CASAGKDRAGYEQYF. For the CDR3, the DNA is TGTGCCAGCGCAGGGAAAGACAGGGCGGGCTACGAGCAGTACTTC.

This clone was observed a single time. The chain joins TRBV27 to TRBJ1-1; possibly TRBD1 for D (5 bases). CDR1 and CDR2 from the germline V gene are MNHEY and SMNVEV (reference sequence). Trimming removed 4 bases from V and 6 bases from J, with 15 bases in between. The CDR3 has 14 amino acids. CDR3 in DNA: TGTGCCAGCAGTTACCGGGGGAGGAGTCCTGAAGCTTTCTTT. As protein: CASSYRGRSPEAFF.

This clone was observed a few times. The J gene is TRBJ2-7, the V gene TRBV6-5, with TRBD2 identical over 7 bases. Germline trimming cut 7 bases from V and 0 bases from J; bases unmatched to any gene: 9. This CDR3 is built from 15 residues. Germline assignment: CDR1 MNHEY and CDR2 SVGAGI. CDR3 DNA sequence: TGTGCCAGCATTCCCCCGGGAGGAAGCTCCTACGAGCAGTACTTC. Protein sequence: CASIPPGGSSYEQYF.

The CDR3 DNA follows: TGCGCCAGCAGCCAAGGGGGGACAGTCTATGGCTACACCTTC. Its translation is CASSQGGTVYGYTF. V usage is TRBV4-1 and J usage is TRBJ1-2; 7 positions agree with TRBD1. Losses at the gene ends were 1 base for V and 4 bases for J; bases not matched to a gene: 3. Germline values: CDR1 MGHRA, CDR2 YSYEKL. This CDR3 region has 14 residues.

V usage is TRBV13 and J usage is TRBJ2-7; weak D call: TRBD1 (6 bases). The V end was cut by 6 bases, the J end by 0 bases, with 12 bases between. The CDR3 contains 14 residues. Germline CDR1 is PRHDT and CDR2 is FYEKMQ (reference sequence). The CDR3 coding sequence is TGTGCCAGCAGGGGTCCGGACAGCTCCTACGAGCAGTACTTC. Residues: CASRGPDSSYEQYF.

This chain connects TRBV12-1 to TRBJ2-7; the D call of TRBD1 is as the table states it, not checked on the DNA. TRBV12-1 constitutes a pseudogene. The CDR3 totals 13 residues. CDR3: CATRHPTGCEQYF. CDR3 coding DNA: TGTGCCACCAGACATCCGACAGGGTGCGAGCAGTACTTC.

The rearrangement links TRBV5-6 to TRBJ2-7; TRBD2 might be the D (5 bases). Germline CDR1 is SGHDT and CDR2 is YYEEEE. Trimming cost V 3 bases and J 0 bases, with 10 bases left between them. This CDR3 has 14 residues. The CDR3 region has the DNA TGTGCCAGCAGCTCCGGACTGATCTCCTACGAGCAGTACTTC. Encoded protein: CASSSGLISYEQYF.

The V and J genes are TRBV27 and TRBJ2-7; D is perhaps TRBD1 (5 bases). V shed 3 bases and J shed 4 bases, with 13 bases lying between them. Looked up from germline, CDR1 is MNHEY and CDR2 is SMNVEV (reference sequence). The CDR3 loop spans 14 amino acids. The CDR3 coding sequence is TGTGCCAGCAGTTTTGCCCAGGGTCCGTACGAGCAGTACTTC. It yields the protein CASSFAQGPYEQYF.